The 19 T cell receptor beta chains below were found in one sample sequenced in a study of breast tumors, draining lymph nodes, adjacent tissues. Axillary draining lymph nodes of breast cancer patients supplied the node samples. TCRdb re-derived calls from the multiplex PCR reads in MiXCR, one entry per CDR3 protein. The table records around 130,000 distinct CDR3 sequences, about 20% of them present only once. Specimen: axillary lymph node tissue. These receptors originate from a female donor with breast cancer. Some clones in this sample may be carry-over from other donors' samples.

This chain uses TRBV7-6 with TRBJ2-1; D is possibly TRBD1 (6 bases). The ends were cut back, 4 bases at V and 1 base at J, with 11 bases in the middle. The CDR3 extends over 15 amino acids. Germline V gene data show CDR1 as SGHVS and CDR2 as FNYEAQ. The CDR3 DNA reads as TGTGCCAGCAGCTCACCGGGACAATCCTACAATGAGCAGTTCTTC. It yields the protein CASSSPGQSYNEQFF.

This clonotype appeared many times. For the CDR3, the DNA is TGTGCCAGCAGCCTGGGTCCCGGGACCCAGTACTTC. Protein: CASSLGPGTQYF. The gene calls are TRBV14 and TRBJ2-5; D uncertain. The CDR3 sequence is 12 residues long. The germline V gene has CDR1 SGHDN and CDR2 FVKESK. Trimming took off 4 bases at V and 7 bases at J, with 10 bases between the two ends.

This clonotype was observed at least ten times. Here the CDR3 reads CASSGRDRDEKLFF. CDR3 sequence (DNA): TGTGCCAGCAGCGGCCGGGACAGGGACGAAAAACTGTTTTTT. The chain joins TRBV7-8 to TRBJ1-4; 9 positions match TRBD1. The CDR3 spans 14 residues. Losses at the gene ends were 5 bases for V and 8 bases for J; bases not matched to a gene: 6. CDR1 is SGHVS, CDR2 FQNEAQ, per germline.

The CDR3 region is CASSAEEPRFIDTQYF. DNA of the CDR3: TGCGCCAGCTCCGCAGAGGAGCCTAGATTTATCGATACGCAGTATTTT. The chain couples TRBV10-2 to TRBJ2-3; no clear D gene. CDR3 size: 16 residues. Germline values: CDR1 WSHSY, CDR2 SAAADI. Trimming removed 8 bases from V and 6 bases from J, with 24 bases in between.

Ten or more counts support this clonotype. The rearrangement uses TRBV7-2 and TRBJ2-3; D possibly matches TRBD1 or TRBD2 (5 bases each). The germline V and J ends were trimmed by 10 bases and 1 base, with 9 bases remaining between them. CDR3 length equals 12 residues. CDR1 and CDR2 (germline): SGHTA, FQGNSA. The CDR3 region has the DNA TGTGCCATTGGGGGACGCACAGATACGCAGTATTTT. Protein product: CAIGGRTDTQYF. Drawing the rest from reference TRBV7-2 and TRBJ2-3, the complete variable domain is GAGVSQSPSNKVTEKGKDVELRCDPISGHTALYWYRQSLGQGLEFLIYFQGNSAPDKSGLPSDRFSAERTGGSVSTLTIQRTQQEDSAVYLCAIGGRTDTQYFGPGTRLTVL.

A note on this clonotype: An end of the junction differs from the germline gene, which may be a read error. The chain recombines TRBV3-1 with TRBJ2-6; D is perhaps TRBD1 (6 bases). Germline values: CDR1 LGHDT, CDR2 YNNKEL (reference sequence). This CDR3 is 16 amino acids long. CDR3 bases: TGTGCCAGCAGCCAAGTTCTGGGGGCTGGGGCCAACGTCCTGGCTTTC. Its translation is CASSQVLGAGANVLAF.

This clonotype appeared many times. V gene TRBV9 combines with J gene TRBJ1-4; 7 bases fit TRBD1. Germline V lookup: CDR1 SGDLS, CDR2 YYNGEE. This CDR3 comprises 15 residues. The V gene end was trimmed by 4 bases and the J gene end by 4 bases; junction bases not matched to a gene: 7. Here the CDR3 reads CASSPGQVFNEKLFF. Here the CDR3 DNA reads TGTGCCAGCAGCCCAGGACAGGTCTTTAATGAAAAACTGTTTTTT.

This clonotype came up many times. The chain is built from TRBV27 and TRBJ1-6; TRBD1 might be the D (5 bases). The CDR3 totals 14 residues. Germline V gives CDR1 MNHEY, CDR2 SMNVEV (reference sequence). The V and J ends lost 3 bases and 9 bases respectively, with 12 bases between them. CDR3 bases: TGTGCCAGCAGTTTCTGGAGGGGAAGTTCACCCCTCCACTTT. Translating it yields CASSFWRGSSPLHF.

This clonotype has ten or more counts. The V call is TRBV12-3 or TRBV12-4, the J call TRBJ1-2; TRBD1 matches 8 bases. With 4 bases clipped from V and 0 bases from J, the junction kept 4 bases outside the gene matches. The CDR3 consists of 15 residues. This CDR3 reads CASSSQGAANYGYTF. CDR3 sequence (DNA): TGTGCCAGCAGTTCCCAGGGGGCGGCTAACTATGGCTACACCTTC.

This clonotype was observed at least ten times. This chain uses TRBV7-2 with TRBJ2-1; D is possibly TRBD2 (5 bases). The CDR3 is 15 residues long. V was shortened by 1 base and J by 6 bases, with 13 bases between the two germline ends. The germline gives CDR1 SGHTA, CDR2 FQGNSA. The CDR3 DNA sequence: TGTGCCAGCAGCTTAGTGGGAGTGACGGGCAATGAGCAGTTCTTC. This codes for CASSLVGVTGNEQFF.

Ten or more counts support this clonotype. The CDR3: CASRGLATDTQYF. CDR3 bases: TGTGCCAGCAGGGGACTAGCAACAGATACGCAGTATTTT. The V and J genes are TRBV6-2 or TRBV6-3 and TRBJ2-3, with TRBD2 identical over 9 bases. This CDR3 comprises 13 residues. Germline V gene lookup returns CDR1 MNHEY and CDR2 SVGEGT. The junction had 1 base not matched to a gene; V was cut back by 6 bases and J by 3 bases.

The count of this clonotype is one. A read error is likely, as this CDR3 ends without the conserved phenylalanine or tryptophan. The DNA is left out, because the CDR3 cannot be placed on it with certainty; the CDR3 is given as TCRdb lists it. The chain is built from TRBV4-1 and TRBJ2-4. The CDR3 numbers 8 amino acids, ends counted. The germline CDR1 and CDR2 sequences are MGHRA and YSYEKL. CDR3 amino acids: CASSQGSS.

This clonotype was counted ten times or more. The chain joins TRBV11-2 to TRBJ2-1; D is ambiguous. The CDR3 extends over 12 amino acids. Between the trimmed V and J ends, which lost 5 bases and 8 bases, there was a span of 10 bases. Per the germline V gene, CDR1 is SGHAT and CDR2 is FQNNGV. Written as DNA, the CDR3 is TGTGCCAGCAGCCCTGGGCATGATGAGCAGTTCTTC. It yields the protein CASSPGHDEQFF.

The chain links TRBV7-2 to TRBJ1-4, with D tentatively TRBD1 (6 bases). CDR1 and CDR2 from the germline V gene are SGHTA and FQGNSA. CDR3 length equals 15 residues. Trimming pared 6 bases from V and 0 bases from J, leaving 11 bases between. CDR3: CASSLGTTTNEKLFF. CDR3 nucleotides: TGTGCCAGCAGTCTCGGGACAACAACTAATGAAAAACTGTTTTTT.

About this clonotype itself: A much bigger clone sits one base away, suggesting this may be a read error. The chain employs TRBV30 and TRBJ2-3; maybe TRBD2 (7 bases). The germline V and J ends were trimmed by 5 bases and 2 bases, with 14 bases remaining between them. The CDR3 covers 14 residues. Germline CDR1 and CDR2: GTSNPN and SVGIG (reference sequence). CDR3 amino acids: CAWGGGANTDTQYF. The CDR3, as DNA: TGTGCCTGGGGTGGGGGGGCGAACACAGATACGCAGTATTTT.

This clonotype has ten or more counts. The chain combines TRBV5-6 with TRBJ2-3; the D gene is possibly TRBD2 (5 bases). The CDR3 has 15 amino acids. CDR1 SGHDT and CDR2 YYEEEE come from the germline V gene. The ends were cut back, 0 bases at V and 8 bases at J, with 16 bases in the middle. CDR3 region: CASSLGSGSPGTQYF. The CDR3 nucleotides read TGTGCCAGCAGCTTGGGTTCGGGGTCCCCAGGTACGCAGTATTTT.

Turning to this clonotype: A much more abundant neighbour one base away suggests this may be a read error. This chain links TRBV20-1 with TRBJ2-5, with 10 bases that match TRBD2. This CDR3 spans 14 amino acids. Germline CDR1 reads DFQATT; CDR2 reads SNEGSKA (reference sequence). The CDR3 here is CSAGKSGRGEAQYF. The CDR3 DNA is TGCAGTGCTGGAAAAAGCGGGAGGGGAGAGGCCCAGTACTTC.

This clonotype was detected ten times or more. The chain couples TRBV5-6 to TRBJ2-7, with TRBD1 identical over 9 bases. This CDR3 has 16 residues. The germline CDR1 and CDR2 sequences are SGHDT and YYEEEE. The V and J ends lost 1 base and 6 bases, in that order; junction bases with no gene match: 11. The CDR3 DNA follows: TGTGCCAGCAGCTTGTTGGGACAGGGTCTCCTTCGCGAGCAGTACTTC. This sequence encodes CASSLLGQGLLREQYF.

This clonotype was counted at least ten times. The chain is built from TRBV29-1 and TRBJ2-5; D may be TRBD2 (6 bases). This CDR3 has 12 amino acids. Per the germline V gene, CDR1 is SQVTM and CDR2 is ANQGSEA. V lost 5 bases, J lost 5 bases, and 12 bases lay in between. The DNA of the CDR3 is TGCAGCGTTTCTTCGGGAGAGGAGACCCAGTACTTC. It codes for CSVSSGEETQYF.